The clone carrying this T cell receptor (beta chain) came up a few times. Since all of the isolated RNA was reverse transcribed, expressed TCRB transcripts were what got sequenced. Assay used: immunoSEQ multiplex PCR; TCRdb lists only in-frame clones, some missing. The repertoire includes fewer than 500,000 clones, approximately 15% of them detected once, and approximately 0.038% sits in the top ten. The sample is drawn from a study of beta chain features in type 1 diabetes. The sequencing input was naive CD4+ T cells from blood. The source of this sequence is a man aged 30-40 years in good health.

In nucleotides, the CDR3 is TGTGCCAGCAGCCTCCGCGCAATCCACACCTTC. This codes for CASSLRAIHTF. The rearrangement joins TRBV7-9 to TRBJ1-2, with D uncertain. This CDR3 has 11 amino acids. V gave up 5 bases and J gave up 12 bases, with 13 bases separating them. The germline V gene has CDR1 SEHNR and CDR2 FQNEAQ (reference sequence). The full variable domain, rest sourced from reference TRBV7-9 and TRBJ1-2, is DTGVSQNPRHKITKRGQNVTFRCDPISEHNRLYWYRQTLGQGPEFLTYFQNEAQLEKSRLLSDRFSAERPKGSFSTLEIQRTEQGDSAMYLCASSLRAIHTFGSGTRLTVV.